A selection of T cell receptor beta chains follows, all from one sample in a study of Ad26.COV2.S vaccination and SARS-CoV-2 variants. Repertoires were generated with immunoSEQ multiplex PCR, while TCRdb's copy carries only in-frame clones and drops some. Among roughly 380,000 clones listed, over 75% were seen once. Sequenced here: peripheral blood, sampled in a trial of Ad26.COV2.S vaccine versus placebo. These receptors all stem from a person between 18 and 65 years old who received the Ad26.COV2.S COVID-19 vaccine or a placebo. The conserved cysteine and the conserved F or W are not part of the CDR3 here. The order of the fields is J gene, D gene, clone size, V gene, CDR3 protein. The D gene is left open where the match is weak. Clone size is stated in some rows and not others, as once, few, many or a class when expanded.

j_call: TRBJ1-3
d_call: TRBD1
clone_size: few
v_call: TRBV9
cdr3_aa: ASSSRTGADGNTIY

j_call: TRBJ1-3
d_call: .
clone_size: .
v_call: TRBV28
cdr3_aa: ASRYSGGMDTIY

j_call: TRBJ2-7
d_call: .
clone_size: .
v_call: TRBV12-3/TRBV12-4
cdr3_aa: ASSQTPGLEY

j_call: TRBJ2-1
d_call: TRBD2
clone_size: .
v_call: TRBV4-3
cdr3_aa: ASSQERLAGGLGNEQF

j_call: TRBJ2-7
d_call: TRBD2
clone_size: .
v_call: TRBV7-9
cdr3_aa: ASSLSLAGGEQY

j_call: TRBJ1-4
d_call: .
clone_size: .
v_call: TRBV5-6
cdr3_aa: ASSPTGPHEKLF

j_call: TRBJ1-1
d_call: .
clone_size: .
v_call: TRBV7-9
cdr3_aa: ASSRPSQDTEAF

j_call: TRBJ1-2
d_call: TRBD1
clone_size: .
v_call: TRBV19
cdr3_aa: ASSIPGTGDYGYT

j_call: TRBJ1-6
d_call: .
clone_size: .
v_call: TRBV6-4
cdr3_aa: ASSAQAGLNSPLH

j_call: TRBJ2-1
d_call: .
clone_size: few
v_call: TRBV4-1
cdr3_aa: ASSQEERGTYNEQF

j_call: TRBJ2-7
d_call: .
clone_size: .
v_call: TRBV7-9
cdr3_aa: ASSLTQGGHEQY

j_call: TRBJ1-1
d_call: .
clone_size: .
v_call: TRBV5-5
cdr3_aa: ASSLESGWVNTEAF

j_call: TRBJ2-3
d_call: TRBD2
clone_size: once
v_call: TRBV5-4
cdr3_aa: ASKPGTSVSDTQY

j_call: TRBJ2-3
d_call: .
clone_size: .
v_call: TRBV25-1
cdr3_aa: ASSGPARGARYTQY

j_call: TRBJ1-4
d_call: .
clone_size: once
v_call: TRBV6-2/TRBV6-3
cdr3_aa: ASSSGDSTNEKLF

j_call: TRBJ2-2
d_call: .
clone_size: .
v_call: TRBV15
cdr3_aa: ATSRDRNRVNTGELF

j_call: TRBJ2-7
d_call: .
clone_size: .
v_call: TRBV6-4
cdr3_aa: ASSVNEQY

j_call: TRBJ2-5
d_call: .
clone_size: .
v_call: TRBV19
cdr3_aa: ASSIRSWETQY

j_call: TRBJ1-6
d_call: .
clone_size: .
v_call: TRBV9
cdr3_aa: ASSGNNSPLH

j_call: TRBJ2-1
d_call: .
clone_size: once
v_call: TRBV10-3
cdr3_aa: AISESGDWGATYNEQF

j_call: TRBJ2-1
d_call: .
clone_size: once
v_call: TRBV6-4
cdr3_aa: ASSRDFHYNEQF

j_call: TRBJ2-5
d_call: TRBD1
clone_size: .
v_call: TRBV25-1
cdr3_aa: ASSEYQGAQQETQY

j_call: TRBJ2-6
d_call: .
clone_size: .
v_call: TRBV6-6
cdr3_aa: AVTGAYGANVLT

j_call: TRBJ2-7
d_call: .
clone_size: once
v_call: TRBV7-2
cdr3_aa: ASSLVSGGGEQY

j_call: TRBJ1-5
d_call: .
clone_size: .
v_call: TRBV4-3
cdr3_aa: ASSQLAAAVGHPQPQH

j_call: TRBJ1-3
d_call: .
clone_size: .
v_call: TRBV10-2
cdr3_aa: ASSEGSGPGSGNTIY

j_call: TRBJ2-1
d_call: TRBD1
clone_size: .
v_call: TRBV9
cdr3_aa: ASSPEGQGDNEQF

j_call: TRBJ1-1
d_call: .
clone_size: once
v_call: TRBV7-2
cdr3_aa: ASSWVGQGVTEAF

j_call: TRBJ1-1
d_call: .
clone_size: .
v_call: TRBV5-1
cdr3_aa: ASSLEWTPNTEAF

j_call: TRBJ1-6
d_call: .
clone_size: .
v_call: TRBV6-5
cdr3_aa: ASSYSVFRNNSPLH

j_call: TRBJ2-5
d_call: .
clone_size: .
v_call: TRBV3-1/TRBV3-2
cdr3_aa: ASSQDRLAPGSQY

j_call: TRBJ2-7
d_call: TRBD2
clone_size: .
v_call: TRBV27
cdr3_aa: ASVGLASYEQY

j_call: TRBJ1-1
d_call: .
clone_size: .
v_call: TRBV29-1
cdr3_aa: SVPGGTEAF

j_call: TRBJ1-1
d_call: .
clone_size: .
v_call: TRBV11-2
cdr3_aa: ASSFSENTEAF

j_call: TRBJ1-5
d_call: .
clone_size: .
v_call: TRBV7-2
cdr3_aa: ASSLYGDQPQH

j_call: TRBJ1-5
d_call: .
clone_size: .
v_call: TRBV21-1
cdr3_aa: ASSKKEDRGGNQPQH

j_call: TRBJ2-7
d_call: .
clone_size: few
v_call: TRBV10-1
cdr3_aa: ASSDKGPYVYEQY

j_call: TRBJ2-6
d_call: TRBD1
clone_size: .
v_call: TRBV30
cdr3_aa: AFSDRAGANVLT

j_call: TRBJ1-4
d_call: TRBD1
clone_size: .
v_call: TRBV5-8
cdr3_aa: ASSNYRGPGNEKLF

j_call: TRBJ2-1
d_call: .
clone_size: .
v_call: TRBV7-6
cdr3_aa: ASSLDGAAPGVYNEQF

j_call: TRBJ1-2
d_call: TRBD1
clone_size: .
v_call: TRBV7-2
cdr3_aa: ASSDGTGPYGYT

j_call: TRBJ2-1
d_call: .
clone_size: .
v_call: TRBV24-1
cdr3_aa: ATRGRKNNEQF

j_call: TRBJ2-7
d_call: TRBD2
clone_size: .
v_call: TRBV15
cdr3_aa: ATSRVTGTSGDYEQY

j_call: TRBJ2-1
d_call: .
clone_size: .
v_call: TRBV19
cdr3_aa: ASSTQLNEQF

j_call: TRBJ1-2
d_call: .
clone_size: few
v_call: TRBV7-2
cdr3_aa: ASSLVSDNYGYT